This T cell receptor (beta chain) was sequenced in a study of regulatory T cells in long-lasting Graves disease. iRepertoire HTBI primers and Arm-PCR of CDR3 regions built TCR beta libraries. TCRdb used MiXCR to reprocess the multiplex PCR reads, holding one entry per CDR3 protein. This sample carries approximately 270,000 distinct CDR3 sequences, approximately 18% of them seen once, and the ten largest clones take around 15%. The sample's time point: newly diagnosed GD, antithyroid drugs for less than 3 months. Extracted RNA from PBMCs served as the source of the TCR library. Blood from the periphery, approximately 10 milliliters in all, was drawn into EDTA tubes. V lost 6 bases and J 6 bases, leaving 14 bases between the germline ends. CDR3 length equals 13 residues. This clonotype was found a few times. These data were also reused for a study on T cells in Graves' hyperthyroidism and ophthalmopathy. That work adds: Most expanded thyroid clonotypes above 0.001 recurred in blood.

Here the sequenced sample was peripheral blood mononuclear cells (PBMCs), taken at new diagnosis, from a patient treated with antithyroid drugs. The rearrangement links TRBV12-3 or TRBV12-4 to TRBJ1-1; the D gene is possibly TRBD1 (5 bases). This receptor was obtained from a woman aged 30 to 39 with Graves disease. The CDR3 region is CASSPGGVAEAFF. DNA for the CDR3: TGTGCCAGCAGCCCGGGAGGGGTAGCTGAAGCTTTCTTT.